This T cell receptor beta chain was identified during a study of technical replicates of blood from four donors. The CDR3 has 14 amino acids. Germline V gene lookup returns CDR1 MNHEY and CDR2 SVGAGI. V gave up 2 bases and J gave up 5 bases, with 13 bases separating them. The sample holds one count of this clone. Clones were sequenced by immunoSEQ multiplex PCR, and TCRdb holds only the in-frame ones, with some missing. The data show tens of thousands of clones, with around 97% seen just once and roughly 0.2% held by the top ten. This rearrangement joins TRBV6-5 to TRBJ2-7; perhaps TRBD1 as D (7 bases). The source of this sequence is a human donor in good health. Sample: T cells isolated from PBMCs. The CDR3 loop is CASSYAGGWDEQYF. For the CDR3, the DNA is TGTGCCAGCAGTTACGCAGGGGGGTGGGACGAGCAGTACTTC.